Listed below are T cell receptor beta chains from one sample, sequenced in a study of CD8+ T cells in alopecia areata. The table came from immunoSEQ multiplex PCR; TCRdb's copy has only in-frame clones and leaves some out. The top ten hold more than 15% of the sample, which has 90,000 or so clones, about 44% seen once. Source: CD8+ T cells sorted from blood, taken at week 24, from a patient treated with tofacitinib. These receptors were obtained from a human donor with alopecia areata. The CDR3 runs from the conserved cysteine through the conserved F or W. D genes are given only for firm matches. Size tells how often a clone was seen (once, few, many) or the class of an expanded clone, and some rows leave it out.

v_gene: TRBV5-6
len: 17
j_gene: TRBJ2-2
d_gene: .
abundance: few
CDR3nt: TGTGCCAGCAGCTTGGCCACAGGGTACCATCGTTCCGGGGAGCTGTTTTTT
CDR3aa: CASSLATGYHRSGELFF

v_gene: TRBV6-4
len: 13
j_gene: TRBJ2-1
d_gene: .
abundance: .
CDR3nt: TGTGCCAGCAGTGTGGGGTGGGGGAGTGAGCAGTTCTTC
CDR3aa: CASSVGWGSEQFF

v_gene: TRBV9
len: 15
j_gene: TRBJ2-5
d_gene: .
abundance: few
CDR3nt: TGTGCCAGCAGCGTGGGGGGACAGACACAAGAGACCCAGTACTTC
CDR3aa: CASSVGGQTQETQYF

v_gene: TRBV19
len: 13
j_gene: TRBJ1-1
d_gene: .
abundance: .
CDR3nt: TGTGCCAGTAGTATTTCCCTGAACACTGAAGCTTTCTTT
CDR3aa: CASSISLNTEAFF

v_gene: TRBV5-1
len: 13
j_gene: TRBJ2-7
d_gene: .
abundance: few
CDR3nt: TGCGCCAGCAGTTCCCCCCCCTACTACGAGCAGTACTTC
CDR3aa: CASSSPPYYEQYF

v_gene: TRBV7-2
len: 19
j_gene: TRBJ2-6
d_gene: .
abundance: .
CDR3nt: TGTGCCAGCAGCCCCCAATCACAGGGCACGCGGTCTGGGGCCAACGTCCTGACTTTC
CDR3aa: CASSPQSQGTRSGANVLTF

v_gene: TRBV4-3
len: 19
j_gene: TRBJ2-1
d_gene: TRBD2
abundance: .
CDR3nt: TGCGCCAGCAGCCAAGACGGGCTAGCGGGAGCCCACTCCTACAATGAGCAGTTCTTC
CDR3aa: CASSQDGLAGAHSYNEQFF

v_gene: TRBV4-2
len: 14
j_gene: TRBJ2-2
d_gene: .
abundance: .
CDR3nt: TGTGCCAGCAGCCAAGAGGAGGGGACCGGGGAGCTGTTTTTT
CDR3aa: CASSQEEGTGELFF

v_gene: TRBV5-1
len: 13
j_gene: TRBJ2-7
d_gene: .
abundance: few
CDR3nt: TGCGCCAGCAGCTTTACAGGGTCCTACGAGCAGTACTTC
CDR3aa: CASSFTGSYEQYF

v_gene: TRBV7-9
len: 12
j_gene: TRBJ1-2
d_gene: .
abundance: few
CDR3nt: TGTGCCAGCAGCCCAGACTTCTATGGCTACACCTTC
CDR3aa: CASSPDFYGYTF

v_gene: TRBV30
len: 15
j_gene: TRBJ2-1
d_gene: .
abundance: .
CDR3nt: TGTGCCTGGAGTGTAGATTACCTACCCTACAATGAGCAGTTCTTC
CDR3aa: CAWSVDYLPYNEQFF

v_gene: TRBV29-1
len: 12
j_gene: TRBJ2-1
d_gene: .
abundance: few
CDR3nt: TGCAGCGCTCCCGCGGGGGCAGGTGAGCAGTTCTTC
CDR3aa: CSAPAGAGEQFF

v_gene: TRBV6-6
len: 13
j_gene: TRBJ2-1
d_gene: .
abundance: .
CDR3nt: TGTGCCAGCAGGGAGGGGGGATACAATGAGCAGTTCTTC
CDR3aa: CASREGGYNEQFF

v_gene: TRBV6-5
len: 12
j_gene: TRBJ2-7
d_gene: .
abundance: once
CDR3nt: TGTGCCAGCAGCGGGGCAAGTTACGAGCAGTACTTC
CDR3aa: CASSGASYEQYF

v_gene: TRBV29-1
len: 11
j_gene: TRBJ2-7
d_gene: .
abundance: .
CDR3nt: TGCAGCGTCCGGGCCTCCGGCGAGCAGTACTTC
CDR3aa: CSVRASGEQYF

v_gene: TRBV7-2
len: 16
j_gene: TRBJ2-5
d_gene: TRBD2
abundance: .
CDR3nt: TGTGCCAGCAGCCCCGGGACTAGCCTCGGGCAAGAGACCCAGTACTTC
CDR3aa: CASSPGTSLGQETQYF

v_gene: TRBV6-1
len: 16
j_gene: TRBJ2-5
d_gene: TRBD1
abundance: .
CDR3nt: TGTGCCAGCAGTGAGGATCCAGGGGGCACACAAGAGACCCAGTACTTC
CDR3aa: CASSEDPGGTQETQYF

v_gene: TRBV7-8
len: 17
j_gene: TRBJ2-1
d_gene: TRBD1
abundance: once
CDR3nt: TGTGCCACCCCACCGGACAGGGGGCAAAACTCCTACAATGAGCAGTTCTTC
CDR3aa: CATPPDRGQNSYNEQFF

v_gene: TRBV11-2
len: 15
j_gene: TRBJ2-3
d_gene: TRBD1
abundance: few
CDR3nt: TGTGCCAGCAGCTTCCGGGACAGGGTAATAGATACGCAGTATTTT
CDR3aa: CASSFRDRVIDTQYF

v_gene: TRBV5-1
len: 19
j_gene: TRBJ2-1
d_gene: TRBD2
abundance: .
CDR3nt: TGCGCCAGCAGCTTGGTTTATCTGACTAGCGGGACTTTGGACGCTGAGCAGTTCTTC
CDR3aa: CASSLVYLTSGTLDAEQFF